What follows are 30 T cell receptor beta chains derived from one specimen sequenced in a study of PD-L1 blockade in urothelial cancer. The data were produced by immunoSEQ multiplex PCR, yet TCRdb's version contains in-frame clones alone and is incomplete. Of about 63,000 clones in the sample, 81% are singletons; the top ten hold 5.7%. Described time point: pretreatment peripheral blood. The sample consisted of PBMCs, taken around atezolizumab (anti-PD-L1) treatment. Receptor source: a man between 65 and 85 years old with urothelial cancer.

The chain recombines TRBV6-4 with TRBJ1-1, with D perhaps matching TRBD1 (5 bases). This CDR3 spans 13 amino acids. V was cut by 8 bases and J by 5 bases, with 15 bases left in between. The germline CDR1 and CDR2 sequences are MRHNA and SNTAGT. This CDR3 is CASSLREGTEAFF. As DNA, the CDR3 is TGTGCCAGCTCGCTAAGGGAGGGGACTGAAGCTTTCTTT.

This clone has a handful of counts. This chain joins TRBV7-8 and TRBJ2-6, with 8 bases identical to TRBD2. The V gene end was trimmed by 8 bases and the J gene end by 4 bases; junction bases not matched to a gene: 13. CDR1 is SGHVS and CDR2 is FQNEAQ in the germline V gene. CDR3 length equals 17 residues. The CDR3 loop reads CASFPGGRGLGANVLTF. CDR3 nucleotide sequence: TGTGCCAGCTTCCCGGGGGGGCGAGGACTGGGGGCCAACGTCCTGACTTTC. The full variable domain, its missing parts supplied by reference TRBV7-8 and TRBJ2-6, is GAGVSQSPRYKVAKRGQDVALRCDPISGHVSLFWYQQALGQGPEFLTYFQNEAQLDKSGLPSDRFFAERPEGSVSTLKIQRTQQEDSAVYLCASFPGGRGLGANVLTFGAGSRLTVL.

The J gene is TRBJ2-1, the V gene TRBV2, with TRBD1 identical over 7 bases. Germline loops: CDR1 SNHLY, CDR2 FYNNEI. After removal of 0 bases from V and 6 bases from J, the junction contained 2 bases not matched to a gene. CDR3 size: 14 residues. The DNA for the CDR3 is TGTGCCAGCAGTGAAGCGAGGGGGCCCAATGAGCAGTTCTTC. Translated: CASSEARGPNEQFF.

The chain uses TRBV5-4 and TRBJ2-3; TRBD2 aligns across 8 bases. V lost 4 bases, J lost 4 bases, and 8 bases stayed unmatched. Germline lookup yields CDR1 SGHNT and CDR2 YYREEE (reference sequence). CDR3 length equals 15 residues. CDR3 in amino acids: CASSLIGGGADTQYF. CDR3 DNA sequence: TGTGCCAGCAGCCTCATCGGGGGGGGCGCAGATACGCAGTATTTT.

CDR3 region: CASSQKDRGPTDTQYF. CDR3 nucleotide sequence: TGCGCCAGCAGTCAAAAGGACAGGGGCCCCACAGATACGCAGTATTTT. V usage is TRBV23-1 and J usage is TRBJ2-3; 9 nucleotides match TRBD1. TRBV23-1 carries the ORF label, with uncertain function. J lost 2 bases, V lost 2 bases, and 5 bases had no gene match. This CDR3 is 16 amino acids long.

The chain joins TRBV11-2 to TRBJ2-2, with a tentative D call TRBD1 (6 bases). From germline, CDR1 is SGHAT and CDR2 FQNNGV. With 6 bases removed from V and 7 bases from J, the gap between germline ends came to 18 bases. The CDR3 runs to 15 residues. The CDR3, as DNA: TGTGCCAGCAGGGCTAATACAGGGCTATACGGGGAGCTGTTTTTT. Amino acid sequence: CASRANTGLYGELFF.

V is TRBV4-1 and J is TRBJ1-4, with 7 nucleotides matching TRBD1. The germline CDR1 and CDR2 sequences are MGHRA and YSYEKL. V shed 1 base and J 5 bases; nucleotides not matched to a gene: 4. This CDR3 region has 15 residues. Here the CDR3 DNA reads TGCGCCAGCAGCCAAGTTTGGACAGGAAATGAAAAACTGTTTTTT. It is translated as CASSQVWTGNEKLFF.

This chain connects TRBV6-6 to TRBJ2-7; 10 bases are shared with TRBD1. Germline loops: CDR1 MNHNY, CDR2 SVGAGI (reference sequence). The trim removed 7 bases at V and 3 bases at J, leaving 6 bases unmatched. The CDR3 is 14 residues long. The CDR3 region is CASTYRDRGYEQYF. CDR3 DNA sequence: TGTGCCAGCACCTACCGGGACAGGGGCTACGAGCAGTACTTC.

The table lists this clone with a count of one. This chain uses TRBV2 with TRBJ2-3; 10 nucleotides agree with TRBD2. The CDR3 is 16 amino acids. The germline CDR1 and CDR2 sequences are SNHLY and FYNNEI. With V trimmed by 3 bases and J by 4 bases, 7 bases remained unmatched. The CDR3 sequence: CASSDGTSVVPDTQYF. The CDR3 DNA sequence: TGTGCCAGCAGTGACGGGACTAGCGTCGTTCCAGATACGCAGTATTTT.

V gene TRBV5-1 combines with J gene TRBJ1-1; D is undetermined. Germline V CDR1 and CDR2: SGHRS, YFSETQ. This CDR3 is built from 14 residues. The ends were cut back, 0 bases at V and 3 bases at J, with 9 bases in the middle. Here the CDR3 DNA reads TGCGCCAGCAGCTTGGGTCCAGGCGACACTGAAGCTTTCTTT. It yields the protein CASSLGPGDTEAFF.

This clone was observed a few times. V and J are TRBV6-1 and TRBJ2-5; D uncertain. Germline CDR1 is MNHNS and CDR2 is SASEGT. V dropped 2 bases and J dropped 0 bases, with 13 bases sitting between them. This CDR3 spans 16 amino acids. CDR3 nucleotide sequence: TGTGCCAGCAGTGAAAGATTTAGCTGGGACCAAGAGACCCAGTACTTC. It codes for CASSERFSWDQETQYF.

V gene TRBV6-1 combines with J gene TRBJ1-5; the D is unclear. Germline CDR1 MNHNS, CDR2 SASEGT. CDR3 length: 14 residues. V was clipped by 2 bases and J by 6 bases, with 11 bases between them. CDR3 sequence: CASSENVVGQPQHF. CDR3 in DNA: TGTGCCAGCAGTGAAAATGTGGTCGGTCAGCCCCAGCATTTT.

The gene calls are TRBV11-3 and TRBJ2-7; TRBD2 aligns across 9 bases. V gave up 0 bases and J gave up 4 bases; unmatched junction bases: 7. Germline assignment: CDR1 SGHNT and CDR2 YENEEA. The CDR3 runs 16 residues. The chain's CDR3 is CASSLDYPAGGYEQYF. The DNA for the CDR3 is TGTGCCAGCAGCTTAGATTATCCAGCGGGAGGTTACGAGCAGTACTTC.

The CDR3 protein is CAISEPGQSGANVLTF. CDR3 nucleotides: TGTGCCATCAGTGAGCCGGGACAGTCTGGGGCCAACGTCCTGACTTTC. V gene TRBV10-3 combines with J gene TRBJ2-6; TRBD1 aligns across 7 bases. The V and J ends lost 2 bases and 1 base, in that order; junction bases with no gene match: 2. CDR3 length equals 16 residues. Germline V gene lookup returns CDR1 ENHRY and CDR2 SYGVKD.

The chain combines TRBV9 with TRBJ2-7; maybe TRBD2 (5 bases). Germline CDR1 and CDR2: SGDLS and YYNGEE. Trimming took 4 bases from V and 6 from J, leaving 14 bases between them. The CDR3 runs to 13 residues. The CDR3 DNA reads as TGTGCCAGCAGCCCTCTCTGGGAGACCGAGCAGTACTTC. This translates into CASSPLWETEQYF. The whole variable domain, remainder taken from reference TRBV9 and TRBJ2-7, is DSGVTQTPKHLITATGQRVTLRCSPRSGDLSVYWYQQSLDQGLQFLIQYYNGEERAKGNILERFSAQQFPDLHSELNLSSLELGDSALYFCASSPLWETEQYFGPGTRLTVT.

The V gene is TRBV13, the J gene TRBJ1-3; 7 bases match TRBD1. Germline CDR1 reads PRHDT; CDR2 reads FYEKMQ (reference sequence). This CDR3 is 16 amino acids long. The V and J ends lost 6 bases and 0 bases, in that order; junction bases with no gene match: 8. CDR3 protein: CASRYRGLPSGNTIYF. CDR3 in DNA: TGTGCCAGCAGGTATAGGGGGCTACCCTCTGGAAACACCATATATTTT.

The chain recombines TRBV4-1 with TRBJ2-5; 9 bases line up with TRBD2. Judging by the DNA end, TRBJ2-7 fits better; the J call may be wrong. Germline assignment: CDR1 MGHRA and CDR2 YSYEKL. The CDR3 length is 17 residues. The CDR3 nucleotides are TGCGCCAGCAGCCAAGGGAGTAGCGGGAGAGGTAACTACGAGCAGTACTTC. Translation gives CASSQGSSGRGNYEQYF.

The rearrangement joins TRBV5-4 to TRBJ2-2; 13 bases match TRBD2. This CDR3 contains 16 residues. CDR1 SGHNT and CDR2 YYREEE come from the germline V gene (reference sequence). Trimming took 3 bases from V and 3 from J; bases not matched to a gene: 2. This chain's CDR3 is CASSWGTSGDTGELFF. The CDR3 DNA sequence: TGTGCCAGCAGCTGGGGGACTAGCGGGGACACCGGGGAGCTGTTTTTT.

J is TRBJ1-3 and V is TRBV2; D call uncertain. V shed 2 bases and J shed 0 bases, with 17 bases lying between them. CDR3 size: 18 residues. In germline, CDR1 is SNHLY, CDR2 FYNNEI. The CDR3 region is CASSEIRGVSSSGNTIYF. The DNA for the CDR3 is TGTGCCAGCAGTGAAATTCGGGGAGTCTCGAGCTCTGGAAACACCATATATTTT. Together with reference TRBV2 and TRBJ1-3, the CDR3 gives the full variable domain: EPEVTQTPSHQVTQMGQEVILRCVPISNHLYFYWYRQILGQKVEFLVSFYNNEISEKSEIFDDQFSVERPDGSNFTLKIRSTKLEDSAMYFCASSEIRGVSSSGNTIYFGEGSWLTVV.

The chain couples TRBV4-1 to TRBJ1-2, with 10 bases fitting TRBD1. Germline-derived CDR1 and CDR2 are MGHRA and YSYEKL. The CDR3 spans 16 residues. The J segment lost 8 bases and the V segment lost 0 bases, leaving 9 bases of the junction unmatched. The CDR3 here is CASSQDPSTGGSGYTF. In DNA form, the CDR3 reads TGCGCCAGCAGCCAAGATCCCTCGACAGGGGGCTCGGGCTACACCTTC.

The chain couples TRBV7-2 to TRBJ1-2, with TRBD1 identical over 8 bases. Germline CDR1 and CDR2: SGHTA and FQGNSA. V was clipped by 0 bases and J by 3 bases; unmatched bases: 6. The CDR3 has 16 residues. Here the CDR3 reads CASSLAAMTGDYGYTF. CDR3 nucleotides: TGTGCCAGCAGCTTAGCGGCTATGACAGGGGACTATGGCTACACCTTC.

This chain uses TRBV27 with TRBJ2-7, with TRBD1 matching 11 bases. The CDR3 consists of 15 residues. Per the germline V gene, CDR1 is MNHEY and CDR2 is SMNVEV (reference sequence). V shed 5 bases, J shed 2 bases, and the junction held 5 bases outside the gene matches. The chain's CDR3 is CASSADRGPTYEQYF. The CDR3 bases are TGTGCCAGCAGTGCGGACAGGGGGCCCACCTACGAGCAGTACTTC.

This chain joins TRBV19 and TRBJ1-1; D call uncertain. The CDR3 sequence is 13 residues long. V was cut by 4 bases and J by 3 bases, with 9 bases left in between. Germline V lookup: CDR1 LNHDA, CDR2 SQIVND (reference sequence). The CDR3 DNA is TGTGCCAGTAGTAACCGAGGGTACACTGAAGCTTTCTTT. Translating gives CASSNRGYTEAFF. The full variable domain, its missing parts supplied by reference TRBV19 and TRBJ1-1, is DGGITQSPKYLFRKEGQNVTLSCEQNLNHDAMYWYRQDPGQGLRLIYYSQIVNDFQKGDIAEGYSVSREKKESFPLTVTSAQKNPTAFYLCASSNRGYTEAFFGQGTRLTVV.

This chain connects TRBV7-2 to TRBJ2-3; 9 nucleotides match TRBD2. V lost 4 bases, J lost 2 bases, and 10 bases stayed unmatched. Germline CDR1 and CDR2: SGHTA and FQGNSA. CDR3 length equals 17 residues. CDR3 residues: CASSSREAGGITDTQYF. The CDR3 DNA sequence: TGTGCCAGCAGCTCCCGGGAAGCGGGGGGTATCACAGATACGCAGTATTTT.

The J gene is TRBJ2-5, the V gene TRBV4-1; 15 nucleotides line up with TRBD2. There are 17 residues in the CDR3. Germline CDR1 MGHRA, CDR2 YSYEKL. V lost 4 bases and J lost 1; bases outside the gene matches: 4. The CDR3 DNA follows: TGCGCCAGCAGCCTGGGACTAGCGGGGGGAACCCAAGAGACCCAGTACTTC. This sequence encodes CASSLGLAGGTQETQYF.

The chain employs TRBV6-1 and TRBJ1-4, with unresolved D. The CDR3 extends over 13 amino acids. The V gene lost 8 bases and the J gene lost 7 bases, with 14 bases spanning the gap. Germline assignment: CDR1 MNHNS and CDR2 SASEGT. This chain's CDR3 is CASLGRGVEKLFF. As DNA, the CDR3 is TGTGCCAGCCTCGGGCGGGGTGTTGAAAAACTGTTTTTT.

V is TRBV2 and J is TRBJ2-1, with 12 positions matching TRBD1. Germline CDR1 SNHLY, CDR2 FYNNEI. V gave up 3 bases and J gave up 10 bases; unmatched junction bases: 7. The CDR3 has 15 residues. DNA for the CDR3: TGTGCCAGCAGTGAGTGGGGACAGGGGGCGCAGGAGCAGTTCTTC. Residues: CASSEWGQGAQEQFF.

The chain links TRBV6-6 to TRBJ2-7, with TRBD2 identical over 8 bases. There are 15 residues in the CDR3. CDR1 MNHNY and CDR2 SVGAGI come from the germline V gene (reference sequence). V trimming: 7 bases; J trimming: 0 bases; junction bases outside the gene matches: 8. The CDR3 spells CASTRSGGLSYEQYF. For the CDR3, the DNA is TGTGCCAGCACAAGAAGCGGGGGCCTCTCCTACGAGCAGTACTTC.

V gene TRBV19 combines with J gene TRBJ1-1, with 7 bases that match TRBD1. The J segment lost 3 bases and the V segment lost 5 bases, leaving 9 bases of the junction unmatched. CDR1 LNHDA and CDR2 SQIVND come from the germline V gene (reference sequence). CDR3 size: 15 residues. CDR3 residues: CASSALGQRYTEAFF. For the CDR3, the DNA is TGTGCCAGTAGTGCCTTGGGACAGCGCTACACTGAAGCTTTCTTT.

The gene calls are TRBV6-1 and TRBJ2-7, with no clear D. Germline CDR1 reads MNHNS; CDR2 reads SASEGT. This CDR3 spans 12 amino acids. V gave up 5 bases and J gave up 3 bases, with 8 bases separating them. CDR3 protein: CASSILYYEQYF. CDR3 in DNA: TGTGCCAGCAGTATTTTGTACTACGAGCAGTACTTC.